Reported below is one T cell receptor beta chain. The sample is drawn from a study of blood T cell repertoires in COVID-19. Libraries were prepared by immunoSEQ multiplex PCR; TCRdb keeps only in-frame clonotypes and omits some of them. The table has some 190,000 clones, nearly 80% seen once. Enrolled through a virtual design, the participants were between roughly 18 and 95 years of age and came from some 25 US areas. V trimming: 1 base; J trimming: 2 bases; junction bases outside the gene matches: 7. CDR3 length: 15 amino acids. In germline, CDR1 is GTSNPN, CDR2 SVGIG (reference sequence). The receptor was isolated from a man in his fifties or sixties who had been exposed to COVID-19. The sample taken for sequencing was PBMCs or T cells enriched from blood (not recorded which). V gene TRBV30 combines with J gene TRBJ2-5, with 7 bases that match TRBD1. CDR3 amino acids: CAWSDIGGPQETQYF. Written as DNA, the CDR3 is TGTGCCTGGAGTGATATAGGGGGCCCTCAAGAGACCCAGTACTTC.